The present entry profiles one T cell receptor (beta chain) with its context. Sequencing was performed with immunoSEQ multiplex PCR; in TCRdb, only in-frame clones are kept and a portion is missing. The sample includes some 350,000 clones, around 90% of them seen just once. CDR3 length: 16 amino acids. The ends lost 5 bases at V and 9 bases at J; junction bases unmatched: 13. Germline CDR1 and CDR2: SGHVS and FQNEAQ. The sample belongs to a study of blood T cell repertoires in COVID-19. Material: peripheral blood. The clonotype was recovered from a human donor in a cohort sampled during active COVID-19. The chain links TRBV7-8 to TRBJ2-3; 11 nucleotides match TRBD2. CDR3 sequence (DNA): TGTGCCAGCAGCGCGGGACTAGCGGAGGGAGGGGGCACGCAGTATTTT. Translated, it gives CASSAGLAEGGGTQYF.